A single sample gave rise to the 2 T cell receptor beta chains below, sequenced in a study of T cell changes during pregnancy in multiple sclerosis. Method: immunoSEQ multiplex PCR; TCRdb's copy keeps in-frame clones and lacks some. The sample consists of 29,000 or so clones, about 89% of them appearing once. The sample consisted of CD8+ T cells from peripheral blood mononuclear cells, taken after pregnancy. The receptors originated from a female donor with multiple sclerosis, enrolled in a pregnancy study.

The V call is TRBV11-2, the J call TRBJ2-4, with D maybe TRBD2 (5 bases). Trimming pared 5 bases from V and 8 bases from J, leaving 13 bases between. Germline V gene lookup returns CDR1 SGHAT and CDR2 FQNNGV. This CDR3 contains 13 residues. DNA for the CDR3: TGTGCCAGCAGCCTTCGGACCGGGGACATTCAGTACTTC. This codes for CASSLRTGDIQYF.

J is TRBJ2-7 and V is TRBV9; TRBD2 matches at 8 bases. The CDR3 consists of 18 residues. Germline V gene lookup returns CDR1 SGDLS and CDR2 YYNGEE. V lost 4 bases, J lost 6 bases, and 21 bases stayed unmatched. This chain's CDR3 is CASSPESGSTHGVGEQYF. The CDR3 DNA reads TGTGCCAGCAGCCCAGAAAGCGGGAGTACACATGGTGTCGGCGAGCAGTACTTC.